These 23 T cell receptor beta chains originate from one sample sequenced in a study of T cells in Graves' hyperthyroidism and ophthalmopathy. Amplified TCR beta CDR3 regions derived from RNA transcripts. HTBI primers were the set used in a first-round RT-PCR of the TCR CDR3. One entry per CDR3 protein, called by TCRdb with MiXCR from the multiplex PCR reads. The sample shows about 610,000 distinct CDR3 sequences, roughly 15% of them seen only once. The sample was blood. The receptors were sampled from a middle-aged woman with Graves' ophthalmopathy.

The table lists this clonotype with a few counts. This rearrangement joins TRBV16 to TRBJ2-3, with D perhaps matching TRBD1 (5 bases). Looked up from germline, CDR1 is KGHSY and CDR2 is FQNENV. This CDR3 comprises 16 residues. The ends were cut back, 0 bases at V and 0 bases at J, with 10 bases in the middle. This CDR3 reads CASSQSAGQSTDTQYF. In DNA form, the CDR3 reads TGTGCCAGCAGCCAATCGGCAGGGCAGAGCACAGATACGCAGTATTTT.

There are many counts of this clonotype. V and J are TRBV6-5 and TRBJ2-5, with a possible D match to TRBD2 (7 bases). This CDR3 is built from 14 residues. The V gene lost 11 bases and the J gene lost 5 bases, with 21 bases spanning the gap. CDR1 and CDR2 from the germline V gene are MNHEY and SVGAGI. This CDR3 reads CASQGGGAGETQYF. The CDR3 DNA reads as TGTGCCTCCCAAGGGGGGGGCGCGGGGGAGACCCAGTACTTC.

This clonotype was seen a handful of times. This may arise from a read error, as a much more abundant clone is one base away. The CDR3 reads CASSLEAGYGYTF. In nucleotides, the CDR3 is TGTGCCAGCAGCTTAGAGGCAGGCTATGGCTACACCTTC. This rearrangement joins TRBV7-2 to TRBJ1-2; the D is unclear. Germline V gene lookup returns CDR1 SGHTA and CDR2 FQGNSA. The CDR3 loop spans 13 amino acids. V was cut by 1 base and J by 4 bases, with 7 bases left in between.

This clonotype has a count of ten or more. The chain couples TRBV12-3 or TRBV12-4 to TRBJ1-5, with D possibly TRBD1 on 5 matching bases. This CDR3 contains 15 residues. V dropped 3 bases and J dropped 3 bases, with 12 bases sitting between them. DNA for the CDR3: TGTGCCAGCAGTTTTATCGCAGGGCCCAATCAGCCCCAGCATTTT. It translates to CASSFIAGPNQPQHF.

This clonotype has only a few counts. The V gene is TRBV5-1, the J gene TRBJ1-2; 8 positions agree with TRBD1. The CDR3 contains 14 residues. Germline trimming cut 3 bases from V and 6 bases from J; bases unmatched to any gene: 7. The germline V gene encodes CDR1 SGHRS and CDR2 YFSETQ. CDR3 sequence (DNA): TGCGCCAGCAGCTCGCAGGGGGCTAGGGATGGCTACACCTTC. Translation gives CASSSQGARDGYTF.

This clonotype showed up many times. The chain carries TRBV4-3 and TRBJ2-7; 8 nucleotides align to TRBD2. The V gene's germline CDR1 is LGHNA and CDR2 YSLEER. J lost 3 bases, V lost 1 base, and 2 bases had no gene match. CDR3 length: 14 amino acids. CDR3 sequence (DNA): TGCGCCAGCAGCCAAGGCCGGGGGGGCTACGAGCAGTACTTC. It specifies CASSQGRGGYEQYF.

This clonotype appeared many times. This chain links TRBV4-1 with TRBJ1-2; D may be TRBD1 (6 bases). There are 15 residues in the CDR3. V was cut by 0 bases and J by 2 bases, with 10 bases left in between. Germline V lookup: CDR1 MGHRA, CDR2 YSYEKL. The CDR3 DNA is TGCGCCAGCAGCCAAGATACAGGGATAAACTATGGCTACACCTTC. Translated, it gives CASSQDTGINYGYTF.

This clonotype was seen at least ten times. V usage is TRBV7-3 and J usage is TRBJ2-5; D is undetermined. Germline CDR1 is SGHTA and CDR2 is FQGTGA. The ends were cut back, 2 bases at V and 2 bases at J, with 6 bases in the middle. The CDR3 runs to 13 residues. CDR3 nucleotide sequence: TGTGCCAGCAGCTTACGGGTACAAGAGACCCAGTACTTC. The encoded protein is CASSLRVQETQYF. Drawing the rest from reference TRBV7-3 and TRBJ2-5, the complete variable domain is GAGVSQTPSNKVTEKGKYVELRCDPISGHTALYWYRQSLGQGPEFLIYFQGTGAADDSGLPNDRFFAVRPEGSVSTLKIQRTERGDSAVYLCASSLRVQETQYFGPGTRLLVL.

This clonotype was counted ten times or more. This chain joins TRBV28 and TRBJ1-1; possible D gene TRBD1, 6 bases. The V and J ends lost 4 bases and 2 bases respectively, with 14 bases between them. The length of the CDR3 is 15 residues. CDR1 is MDHEN, CDR2 SYDVKM, per germline. The CDR3 bases are TGTGCCAGCAGTTGGGGGGGGCAGGTCAACACTGAAGCTTTCTTT. It specifies CASSWGGQVNTEAFF.

This clonotype has at least ten counts. In DNA, the CDR3 is TGTGCCAGCAGTGCCAAATCGGGTGAAGCTTTCTTT. Protein sequence: CASSAKSGEAFF. The genes are TRBV27 and TRBJ1-1; D not certain. V lost 5 bases to trimming and J lost 7 bases, with 11 bases between them. In germline, CDR1 is MNHEY, CDR2 SMNVEV (reference sequence). This CDR3 comprises 12 residues.

This clonotype was recorded a few times. The CDR3 region is CASSHLGNADDEAFF. The CDR3 DNA reads TGCGCCAGCAGCCATCTCGGGAATGCTGATGACGAAGCTTTCTTT. The chain has TRBV4-1 and TRBJ1-1; the D is unclear. V lost 3 bases to trimming and J lost 8 bases, with 19 bases between them. Germline V CDR1 and CDR2: MGHRA, YSYEKL. The CDR3 has 15 amino acids.

This clonotype has a handful of counts. The rearrangement joins TRBV3-1 to TRBJ1-3; D is uncertain. This CDR3 region has 14 residues. Trimming pared 1 base from V and 0 bases from J, leaving 4 bases between. Germline-derived CDR1 and CDR2 are LGHDT and YNNKEL (reference sequence). CDR3 sequence (DNA): TGTGCCAGCAGCCAAGTTGACTCTGGAAACACCATATATTTT. This sequence encodes CASSQVDSGNTIYF.

This clonotype was found many times. The chain carries TRBV6-1 and TRBJ1-5, with 7 positions matching TRBD1. CDR3 length: 15 amino acids. Germline CDR1 MNHNS, CDR2 SASEGT. Trimming at V came to 6 bases and at J to 5 bases, leaving 10 bases not matched to a gene. The CDR3 loop is CASSPGQADDQPQHF. The DNA of the CDR3 is TGTGCCAGCAGCCCCGGACAGGCCGACGATCAGCCCCAGCATTTT.

In its sample, this clonotype was seen many times. The chain uses TRBV18 and TRBJ1-1; TRBD1 might be the D (5 bases). The V gene's germline CDR1 is KGHSH and CDR2 LQKENI. V was trimmed by 1 base and J by 3 bases, leaving 9 bases between them. The CDR3 length is 14 residues. The CDR3 loop is CASSPQSGDTEAFF. CDR3 nucleotides: TGTGCCAGCTCACCACAGTCGGGGGACACTGAAGCTTTCTTT.

The table lists this clonotype with a few counts. The rearrangement uses TRBV9 and TRBJ2-1; no clear D. Germline V gives CDR1 SGDLS, CDR2 YYNGEE. Trimming removed 0 bases at V and 1 base at J, with 2 bases between. The length of the CDR3 is 13 residues. CDR3: CASSVGSYNEQFF. The CDR3 coding sequence is TGTGCCAGCAGCGTAGGTTCCTACAATGAGCAGTTCTTC.

The rearrangement links TRBV6-1 to TRBJ2-4; 13 nucleotides line up with TRBD2. With V trimmed by 5 bases and J by 0 bases, 4 bases remained unmatched. The germline V gene encodes CDR1 MNHNS and CDR2 SASEGT. The CDR3 has 17 residues. For the CDR3, the DNA is TGTGCCAGCAGTCCCGGGACTAGCGGGACAGCCAAAAACATTCAGTACTTC. Translating it yields CASSPGTSGTAKNIQYF.

This clonotype was observed many times. The CDR3 reads CASSPNNFNQPQHF. The DNA for the CDR3 is TGTGCCAGCAGTCCAAATAACTTCAATCAGCCCCAGCATTTT. The rearrangement joins TRBV12-3 or TRBV12-4 to TRBJ1-5; the D is unclear. The CDR3 totals 14 residues. Trimming pared 5 bases from V and 3 bases from J, leaving 11 bases between.

The chain joins TRBV6-2 or TRBV6-3 to TRBJ2-7; D might be TRBD2 (6 bases). Trimming took off 2 bases at V and 0 bases at J, with 20 bases between the two ends. Germline assignment: CDR1 MNHEY and CDR2 SVGEGT. The CDR3 loop spans 18 amino acids. This CDR3 reads CASSYQRGGTVGSYEQYF. The CDR3 DNA is TGTGCCAGCAGTTACCAAAGAGGCGGGACTGTGGGCTCCTACGAGCAGTACTTC.

The V gene is TRBV19, the J gene TRBJ2-2, with D perhaps TRBD2 (6 bases). Trimming took off 7 bases at V and 4 bases at J, with 19 bases between the two ends. The germline CDR1 and CDR2 sequences are LNHDA and SQIVND (reference sequence). The CDR3 is 16 residues long. The CDR3 DNA sequence: TGTGCCAGTAAGATTGGCACGGGGGTGAGCACCGGGGAGCTGTTTTTT. Translating gives CASKIGTGVSTGELFF.

This clonotype was detected ten times or more. The chain has TRBV20-1 and TRBJ2-7, with D maybe TRBD2 (7 bases). Trimming stripped 6 bases from V and 6 bases from J, with 27 bases between. CDR1 and CDR2 from the germline V gene are DFQATT and SNEGSKA (reference sequence). This CDR3 has 16 residues. DNA of the CDR3: TGCAGTGCCCCACTCCCAGGGAGGGGGAATTCGGGCGAGCAGTACTTC. Translating gives CSAPLPGRGNSGEQYF.

This clonotype was seen many times. The chain links TRBV6-2 or TRBV6-3 to TRBJ2-7, with 8 bases lining up with TRBD1. The germline gives CDR1 MNHEY, CDR2 SVGEGT. Losses at the gene ends were 0 bases for V and 3 bases for J; bases not matched to a gene: 7. The CDR3 has 16 amino acids. CDR3 sequence (DNA): TGTGCCAGCAGTTACTCGCTGGACAGGGCGCTCTACGAGCAGTACTTC. Translating it yields CASSYSLDRALYEQYF.

This clonotype was picked up many times. The gene calls are TRBV28 and TRBJ1-2, with D tentatively TRBD1 (5 bases). Deletions cut 2 bases from V and 5 bases from J, with 12 bases between. This CDR3 spans 14 amino acids. Germline CDR1 MDHEN, CDR2 SYDVKM. The DNA for the CDR3 is TGTGCCAGCAGTTTAATAGGGACGGGGTATGGCTACACCTTC. This encodes CASSLIGTGYGYTF.

This clonotype was recorded at least ten times. J is TRBJ2-7 and V is TRBV10-3, with D possibly being TRBD1 (6 bases). The CDR3 extends over 15 amino acids. CDR1 ENHRY and CDR2 SYGVKD come from the germline V gene. Trimming took 7 bases from V and 0 from J, leaving 16 bases between them. CDR3 amino acids: CAIKGEARSSYEQYF. CDR3 coding DNA: TGTGCCATCAAGGGGGAAGCGCGGAGCTCCTACGAGCAGTACTTC.